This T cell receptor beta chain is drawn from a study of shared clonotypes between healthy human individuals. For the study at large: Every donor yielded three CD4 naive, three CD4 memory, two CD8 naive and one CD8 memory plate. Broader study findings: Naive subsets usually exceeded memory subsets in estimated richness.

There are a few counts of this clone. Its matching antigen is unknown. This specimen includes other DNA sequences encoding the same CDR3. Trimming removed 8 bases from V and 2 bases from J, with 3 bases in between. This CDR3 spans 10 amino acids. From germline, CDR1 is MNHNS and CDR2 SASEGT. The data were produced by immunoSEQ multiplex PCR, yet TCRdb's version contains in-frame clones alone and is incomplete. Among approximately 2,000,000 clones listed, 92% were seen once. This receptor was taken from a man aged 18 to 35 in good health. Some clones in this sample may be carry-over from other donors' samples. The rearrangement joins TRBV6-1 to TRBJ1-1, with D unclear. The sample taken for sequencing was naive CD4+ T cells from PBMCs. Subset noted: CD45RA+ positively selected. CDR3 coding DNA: TGTGCCAGCTCAAACACTGAAGCTTTCTTT. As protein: CASSNTEAFF.